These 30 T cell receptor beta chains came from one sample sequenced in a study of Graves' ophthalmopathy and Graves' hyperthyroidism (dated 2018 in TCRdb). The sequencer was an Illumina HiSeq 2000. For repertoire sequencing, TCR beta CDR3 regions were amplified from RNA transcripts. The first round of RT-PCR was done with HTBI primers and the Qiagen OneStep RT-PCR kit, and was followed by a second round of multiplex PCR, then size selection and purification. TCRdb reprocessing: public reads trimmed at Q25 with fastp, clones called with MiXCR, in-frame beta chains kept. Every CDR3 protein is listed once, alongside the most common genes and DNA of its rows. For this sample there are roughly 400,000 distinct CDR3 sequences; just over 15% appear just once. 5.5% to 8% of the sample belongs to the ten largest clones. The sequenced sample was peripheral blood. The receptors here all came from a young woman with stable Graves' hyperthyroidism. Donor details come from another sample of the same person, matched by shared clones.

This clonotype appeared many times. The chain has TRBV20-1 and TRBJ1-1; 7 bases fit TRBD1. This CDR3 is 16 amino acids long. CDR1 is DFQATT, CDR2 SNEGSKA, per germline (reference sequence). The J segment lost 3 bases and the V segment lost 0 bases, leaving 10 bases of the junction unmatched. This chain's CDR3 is CSARDRVRGMYTEAFF. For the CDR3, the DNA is TGCAGTGCTAGAGATCGTGTCAGGGGGATGTACACTGAAGCTTTCTTT.

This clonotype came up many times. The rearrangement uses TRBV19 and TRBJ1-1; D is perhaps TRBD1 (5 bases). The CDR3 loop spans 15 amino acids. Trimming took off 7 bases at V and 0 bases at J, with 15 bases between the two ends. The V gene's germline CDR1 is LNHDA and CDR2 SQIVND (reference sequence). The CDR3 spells CASTLFKDMNTEAFF. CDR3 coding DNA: TGTGCCAGTACTCTATTCAAGGACATGAACACTGAAGCTTTCTTT.

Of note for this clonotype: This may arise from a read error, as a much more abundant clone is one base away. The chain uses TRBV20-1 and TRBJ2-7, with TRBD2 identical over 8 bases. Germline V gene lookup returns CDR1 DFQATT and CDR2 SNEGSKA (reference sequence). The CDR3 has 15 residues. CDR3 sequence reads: CSALAAGTRNREQCF. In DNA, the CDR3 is TGCAGTGCCCTGGCCGCCGGGACTAGAAATCGCGAGCAGTGCTTC.

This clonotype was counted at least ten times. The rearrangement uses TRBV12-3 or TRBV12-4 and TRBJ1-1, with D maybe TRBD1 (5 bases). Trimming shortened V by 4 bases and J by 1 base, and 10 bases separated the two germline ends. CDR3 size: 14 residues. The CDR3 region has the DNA TGTGCCAGCAGTTCACCAGGGTCGAACACTGAAGCTTTCTTT. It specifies CASSSPGSNTEAFF.

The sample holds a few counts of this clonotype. This CDR3 reads CAAGSSASSTDTQYF. DNA for the CDR3: TGTGCCGCGGGAAGTAGCGCCTCTAGCACAGATACGCAGTATTTT. The rearrangement joins TRBV6-2 or TRBV6-3 to TRBJ2-3, with a tentative D call TRBD2 (6 bases). The CDR3 has 15 amino acids. Germline V gene lookup returns CDR1 MNHEY and CDR2 SVGEGT. Between the trimmed V and J ends, which lost 11 bases and 0 bases, there was a span of 18 bases.

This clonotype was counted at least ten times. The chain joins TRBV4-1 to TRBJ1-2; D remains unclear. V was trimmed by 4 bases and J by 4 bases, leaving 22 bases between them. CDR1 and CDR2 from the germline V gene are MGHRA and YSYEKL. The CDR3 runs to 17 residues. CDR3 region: CASSRFVFPLDGYGYTF. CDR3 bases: TGCGCCAGCAGCCGATTTGTTTTCCCCCTCGACGGCTATGGCTACACCTTC.

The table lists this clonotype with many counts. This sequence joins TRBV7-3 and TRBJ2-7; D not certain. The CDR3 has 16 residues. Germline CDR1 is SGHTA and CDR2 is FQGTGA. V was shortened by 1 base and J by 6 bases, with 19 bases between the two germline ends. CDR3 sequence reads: CASSLNGSRLYGEQYF. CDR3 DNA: TGTGCCAGCAGCTTAAACGGTAGCCGGTTGTATGGCGAGCAGTACTTC.

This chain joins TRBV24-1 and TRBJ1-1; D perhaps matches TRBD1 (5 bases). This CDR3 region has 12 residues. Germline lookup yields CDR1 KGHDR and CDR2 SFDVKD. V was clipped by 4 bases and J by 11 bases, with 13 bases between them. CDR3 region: CATSDRGNEAFF. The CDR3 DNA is TGTGCCACCAGTGACCGGGGGAACGAGGCTTTCTTT.

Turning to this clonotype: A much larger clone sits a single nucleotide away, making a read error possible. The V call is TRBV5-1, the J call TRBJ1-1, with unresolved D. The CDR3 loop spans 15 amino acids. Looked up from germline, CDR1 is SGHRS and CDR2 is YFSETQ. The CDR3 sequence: CASSPITALNTEACF. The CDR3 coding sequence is TGCGCCAGCAGCCCCATTACAGCACTGAACACTGAAGCTTGCTTT.

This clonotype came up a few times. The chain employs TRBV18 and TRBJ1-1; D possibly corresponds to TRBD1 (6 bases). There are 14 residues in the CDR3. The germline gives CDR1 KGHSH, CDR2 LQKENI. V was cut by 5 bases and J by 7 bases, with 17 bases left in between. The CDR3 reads CASSTTRTVSEAFF. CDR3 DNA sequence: TGTGCCAGCTCAACCACCCGGACAGTGAGTGAAGCTTTCTTT.

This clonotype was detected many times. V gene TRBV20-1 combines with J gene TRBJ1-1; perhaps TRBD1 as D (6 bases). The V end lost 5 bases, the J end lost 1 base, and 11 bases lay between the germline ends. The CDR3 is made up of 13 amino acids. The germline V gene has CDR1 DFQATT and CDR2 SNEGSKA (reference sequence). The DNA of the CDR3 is TGCAGTGCTCGCAGGGGACGGAACACTGAAGCTTTCTTT. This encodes CSARRGRNTEAFF.

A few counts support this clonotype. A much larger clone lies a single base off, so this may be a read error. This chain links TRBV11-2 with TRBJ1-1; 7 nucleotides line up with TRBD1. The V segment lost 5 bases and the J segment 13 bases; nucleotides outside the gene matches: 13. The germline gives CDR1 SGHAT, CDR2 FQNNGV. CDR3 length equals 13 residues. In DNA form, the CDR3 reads TGTGCCAGCAGCATACCGACAGGGTCTTCGGTTTTCTTT. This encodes CASSIPTGSSVFF.

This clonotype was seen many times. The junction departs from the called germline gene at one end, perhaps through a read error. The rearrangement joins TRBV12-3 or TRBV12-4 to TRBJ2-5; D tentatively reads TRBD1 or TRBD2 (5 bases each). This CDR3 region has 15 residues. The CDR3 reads CPSSPIAWGIETQYF. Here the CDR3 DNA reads TGTCCCAGCAGCCCCATTGCCTGGGGGATCGAGACCCAGTACTTC.

CDR3: CASSLGQGMWNTEAFF. The DNA of the CDR3 is TGTGCCAGCAGCCTCGGACAGGGGATGTGGAACACTGAAGCTTTCTTT. The rearrangement uses TRBV12-3 or TRBV12-4 and TRBJ1-1; TRBD1 matches 9 bases. The CDR3 is 16 residues long. V shed 6 bases, J shed 1 base, and the junction held 9 bases outside the gene matches.

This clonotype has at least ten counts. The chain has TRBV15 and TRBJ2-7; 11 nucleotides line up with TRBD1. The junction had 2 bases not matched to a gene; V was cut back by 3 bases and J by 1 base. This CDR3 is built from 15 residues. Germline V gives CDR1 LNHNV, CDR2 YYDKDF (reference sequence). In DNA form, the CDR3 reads TGTGCCACCAGCAGGGGACAGGGGGTTTCCTACGAGCAGTACTTC. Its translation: CATSRGQGVSYEQYF.

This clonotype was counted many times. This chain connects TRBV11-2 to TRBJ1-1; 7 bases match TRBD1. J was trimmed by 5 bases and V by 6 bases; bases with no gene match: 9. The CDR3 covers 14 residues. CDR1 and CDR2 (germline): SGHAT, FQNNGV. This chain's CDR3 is CASRQLQGWTEAFF. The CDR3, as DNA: TGTGCCAGCAGGCAACTACAGGGGTGGACTGAAGCTTTCTTT. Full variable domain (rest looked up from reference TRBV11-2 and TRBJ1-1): EAGVAQSPRYKIIEKRQSVAFWCNPISGHATLYWYQQILGQGPKLLIQFQNNGVVDDSQLPKDRFSAERLKGVDSTLKIQPAKLEDSAVYLCASRQLQGWTEAFFGQGTRLTVV.

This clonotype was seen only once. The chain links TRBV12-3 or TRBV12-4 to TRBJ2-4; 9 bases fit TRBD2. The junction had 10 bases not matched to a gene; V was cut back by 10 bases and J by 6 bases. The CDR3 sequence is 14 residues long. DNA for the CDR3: TGTGCCACCGCCCCTAGCGGGGCCGCAAACATTCAGTACTTC. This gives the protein CATAPSGAANIQYF.

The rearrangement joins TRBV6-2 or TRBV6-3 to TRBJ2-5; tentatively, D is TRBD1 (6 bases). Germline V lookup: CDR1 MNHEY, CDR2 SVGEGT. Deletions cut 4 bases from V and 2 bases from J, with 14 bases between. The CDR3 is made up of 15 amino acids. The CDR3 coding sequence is TGTGCCAGCAGTTTACTGACAGGTCCTCAAGAGACCCAGTACTTC. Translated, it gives CASSLLTGPQETQYF.

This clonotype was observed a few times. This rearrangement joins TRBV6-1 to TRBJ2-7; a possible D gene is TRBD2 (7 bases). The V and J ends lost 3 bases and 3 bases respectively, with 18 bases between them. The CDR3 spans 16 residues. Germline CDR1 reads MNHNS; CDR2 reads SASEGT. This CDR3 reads CASSEGKGGGFYEQYF. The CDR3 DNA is TGTGCCAGCAGTGAGGGCAAAGGCGGGGGCTTCTACGAGCAGTACTTC.

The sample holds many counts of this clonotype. The CDR3 reads CSVDRIVAQETQYF. The CDR3 region has the DNA TGCAGCGTTGACCGGATAGTAGCGCAAGAGACCCAGTACTTC. V and J are TRBV29-1 and TRBJ2-5; D may be TRBD2 (5 bases). There are 14 residues in the CDR3. The ends were cut back, 3 bases at V and 2 bases at J, with 13 bases in the middle. Germline assignment: CDR1 SQVTM and CDR2 ANQGSEA.

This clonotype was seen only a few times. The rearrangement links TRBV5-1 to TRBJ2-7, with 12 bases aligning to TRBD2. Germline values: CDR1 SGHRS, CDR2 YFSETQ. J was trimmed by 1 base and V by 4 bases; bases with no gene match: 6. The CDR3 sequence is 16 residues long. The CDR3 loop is CASSTGTSGRSYEQYF. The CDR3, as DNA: TGCGCCAGCAGCACCGGGACTAGCGGGCGATCCTACGAGCAGTACTTC.

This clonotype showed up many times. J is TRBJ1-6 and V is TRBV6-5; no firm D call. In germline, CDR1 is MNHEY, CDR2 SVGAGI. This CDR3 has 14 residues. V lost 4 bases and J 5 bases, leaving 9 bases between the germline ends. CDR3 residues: CASSFELDNSPLHF. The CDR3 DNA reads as TGTGCCAGCAGTTTCGAACTCGATAATTCACCCCTCCACTTT.

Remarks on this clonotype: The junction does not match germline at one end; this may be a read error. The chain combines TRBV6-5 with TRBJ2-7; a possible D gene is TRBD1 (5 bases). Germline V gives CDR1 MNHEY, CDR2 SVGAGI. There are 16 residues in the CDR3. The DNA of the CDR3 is TGTGCCGGCAGTTTTCCTAAGTCAGGGATCTCCTACGAGCAGTACTTC. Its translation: CAGSFPKSGISYEQYF.

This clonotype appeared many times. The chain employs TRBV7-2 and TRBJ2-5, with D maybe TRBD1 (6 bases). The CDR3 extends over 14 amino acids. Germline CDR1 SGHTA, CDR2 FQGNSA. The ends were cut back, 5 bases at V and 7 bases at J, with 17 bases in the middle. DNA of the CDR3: TGTGCCAGCAGCCCAGTCGGGGACACCAGGACCCAGTACTTC. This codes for CASSPVGDTRTQYF.

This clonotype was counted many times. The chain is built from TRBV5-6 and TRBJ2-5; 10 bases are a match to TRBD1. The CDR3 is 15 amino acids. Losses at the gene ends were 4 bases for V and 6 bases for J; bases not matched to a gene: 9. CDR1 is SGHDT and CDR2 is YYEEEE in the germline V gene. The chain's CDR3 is CASSPPRQGAKTQYF. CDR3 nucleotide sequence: TGTGCCAGCAGCCCCCCCCGACAGGGGGCGAAGACCCAGTACTTC.

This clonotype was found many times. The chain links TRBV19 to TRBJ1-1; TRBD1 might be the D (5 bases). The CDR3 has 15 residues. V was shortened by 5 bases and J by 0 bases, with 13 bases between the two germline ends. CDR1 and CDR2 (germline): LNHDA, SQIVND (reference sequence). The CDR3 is CASSRSGGLNTEAFF. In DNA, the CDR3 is TGTGCCAGTAGTCGTTCCGGGGGTCTGAACACTGAAGCTTTCTTT.

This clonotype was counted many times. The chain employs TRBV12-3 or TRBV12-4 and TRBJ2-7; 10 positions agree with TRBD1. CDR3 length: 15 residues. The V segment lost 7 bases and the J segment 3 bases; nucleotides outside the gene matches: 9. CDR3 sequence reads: CASNDRGQGYYEQYF. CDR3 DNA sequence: TGTGCCAGCAATGACAGGGGGCAGGGGTACTACGAGCAGTACTTC.

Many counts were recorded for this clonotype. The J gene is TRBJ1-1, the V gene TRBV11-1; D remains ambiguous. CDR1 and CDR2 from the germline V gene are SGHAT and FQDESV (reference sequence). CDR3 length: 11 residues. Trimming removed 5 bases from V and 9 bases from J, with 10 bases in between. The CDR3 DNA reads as TGTGCCAGCAGCACGAAAAGGCAAGCTTTCTTT. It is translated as CASSTKRQAFF.

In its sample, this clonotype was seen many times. The CDR3 spells CASSSNRGPAEAFF. CDR3 nucleotide sequence: TGTGCCAGCAGCTCTAACAGGGGGCCGGCTGAAGCTTTCTTT. V is TRBV28 and J is TRBJ1-1; 9 bases match TRBD1. The CDR3 is 14 amino acids. Germline values: CDR1 MDHEN, CDR2 SYDVKM. V was clipped by 6 bases and J by 6 bases; unmatched bases: 8. The full variable domain, its missing parts supplied by reference TRBV28 and TRBJ1-1, is DVKVTQSSRYLVKRTGEKVFLECVQDMDHENMFWYRQDPGLGLRLIYFSYDVKMKEKGDIPEGYSVSREKKERFSLILESASTNQTSMYLCASSSNRGPAEAFFGQGTRLTVV.

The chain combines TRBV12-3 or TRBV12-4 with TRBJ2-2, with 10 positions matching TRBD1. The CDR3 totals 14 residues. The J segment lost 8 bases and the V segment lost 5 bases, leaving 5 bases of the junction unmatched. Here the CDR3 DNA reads TGTGCCAGCAGTACGGACAGGGGGGCAGGGGAGCTGTTTTTT. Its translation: CASSTDRGAGELFF.